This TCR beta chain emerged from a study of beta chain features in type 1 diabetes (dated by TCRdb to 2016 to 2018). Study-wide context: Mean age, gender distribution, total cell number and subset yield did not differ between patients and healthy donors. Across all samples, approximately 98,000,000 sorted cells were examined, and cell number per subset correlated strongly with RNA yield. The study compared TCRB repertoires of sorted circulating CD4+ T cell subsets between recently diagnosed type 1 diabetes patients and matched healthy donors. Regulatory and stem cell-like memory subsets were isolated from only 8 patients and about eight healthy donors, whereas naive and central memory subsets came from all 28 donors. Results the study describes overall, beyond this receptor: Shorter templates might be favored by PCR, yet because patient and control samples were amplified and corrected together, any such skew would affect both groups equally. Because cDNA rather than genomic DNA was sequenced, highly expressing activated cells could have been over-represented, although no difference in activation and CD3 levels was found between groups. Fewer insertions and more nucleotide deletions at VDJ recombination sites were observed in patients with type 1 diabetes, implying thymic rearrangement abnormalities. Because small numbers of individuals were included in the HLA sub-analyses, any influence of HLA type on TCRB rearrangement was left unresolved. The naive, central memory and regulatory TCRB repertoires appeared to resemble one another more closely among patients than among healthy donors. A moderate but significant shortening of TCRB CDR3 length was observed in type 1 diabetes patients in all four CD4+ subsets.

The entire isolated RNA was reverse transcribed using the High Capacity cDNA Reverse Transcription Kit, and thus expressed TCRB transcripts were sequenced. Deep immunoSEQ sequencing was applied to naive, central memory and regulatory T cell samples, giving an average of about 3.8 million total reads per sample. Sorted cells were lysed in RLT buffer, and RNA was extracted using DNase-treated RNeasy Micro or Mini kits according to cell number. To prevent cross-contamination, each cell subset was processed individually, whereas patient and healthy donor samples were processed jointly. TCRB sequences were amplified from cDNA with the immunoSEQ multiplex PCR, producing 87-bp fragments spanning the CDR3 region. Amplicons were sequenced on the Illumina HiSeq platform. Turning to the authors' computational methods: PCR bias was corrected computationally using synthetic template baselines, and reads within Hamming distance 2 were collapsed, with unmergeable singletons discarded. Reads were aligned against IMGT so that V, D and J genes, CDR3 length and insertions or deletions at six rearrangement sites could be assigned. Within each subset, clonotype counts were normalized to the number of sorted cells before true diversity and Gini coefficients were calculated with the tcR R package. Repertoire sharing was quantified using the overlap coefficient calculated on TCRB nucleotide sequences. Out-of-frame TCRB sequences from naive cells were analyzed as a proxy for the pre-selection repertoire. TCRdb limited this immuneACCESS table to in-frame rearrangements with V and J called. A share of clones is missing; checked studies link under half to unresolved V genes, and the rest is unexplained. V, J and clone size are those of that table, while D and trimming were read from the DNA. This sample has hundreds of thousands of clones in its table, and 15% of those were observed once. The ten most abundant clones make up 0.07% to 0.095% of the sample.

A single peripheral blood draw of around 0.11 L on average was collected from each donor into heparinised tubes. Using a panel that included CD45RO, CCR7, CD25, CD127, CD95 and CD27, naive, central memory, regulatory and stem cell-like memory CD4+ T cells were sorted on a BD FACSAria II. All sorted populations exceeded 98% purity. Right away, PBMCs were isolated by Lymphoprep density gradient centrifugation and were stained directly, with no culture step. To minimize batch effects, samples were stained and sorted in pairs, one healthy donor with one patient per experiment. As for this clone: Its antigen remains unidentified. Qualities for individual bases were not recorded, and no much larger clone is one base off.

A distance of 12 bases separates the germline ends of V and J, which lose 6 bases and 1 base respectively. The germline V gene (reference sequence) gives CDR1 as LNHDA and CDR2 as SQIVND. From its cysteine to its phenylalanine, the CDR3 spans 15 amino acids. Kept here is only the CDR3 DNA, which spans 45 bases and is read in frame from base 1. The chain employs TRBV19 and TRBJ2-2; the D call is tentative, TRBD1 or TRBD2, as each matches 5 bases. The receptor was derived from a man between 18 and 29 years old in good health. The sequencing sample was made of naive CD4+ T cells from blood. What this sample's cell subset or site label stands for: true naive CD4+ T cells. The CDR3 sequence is CASRWDRRNTGELFF. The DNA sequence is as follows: TGTGCCAGTAGATGGGACCGCCGGAACACCGGGGAGCTGTTTTTT.